This T cell receptor (beta chain) stems from a study of blood T cell repertoires in COVID-19. Study-wide context: Material from acute and convalescent COVID-19 was sourced from the United States, Italy and Spain. Sample material is recorded as cDNA or gDNA derived from T cells, B-cell-depleted T cells, or PBMCs.

In the authors' workflow: Amplification of reference gene primers was used by the study to estimate nucleated cell counts. Produced via immunoSEQ multiplex PCR; TCRdb's table is partial and in-frame only. V, J and clone size reflect that table, while D and trimming were determined from the DNA. Found here are about 220,000 clones, 80% to 90% of them singletons; the top ten hold under 3.5%. This CDR3 region has 14 residues. Per the germline V gene, CDR1 is MDHEN and CDR2 is SYDVKM. After removal of 7 bases from V and 3 bases from J, the junction contained 3 bases not matched to a gene. The chain combines TRBV28 with TRBJ1-1; 12 nucleotides agree with TRBD1. Sequencing input: peripheral blood. The clonotype originates from a man in his fifties who had recovered from COVID-19. The CDR3 sequence is CASTGTGGYTEAFF. The CDR3, as DNA: TGTGCCAGCACCGGGACAGGGGGCTACACTGAAGCTTTCTTT.